What follows are 31 T cell receptor beta chains derived from one specimen sequenced in a study of shared clonotypes between healthy human individuals. Profiling relied on immunoSEQ multiplex PCR, and the TCRdb table lists in-frame clones only, not all of them. The sample lists some 2,500,000 clones, 92% occurring once. Sequencing used naive CD4+ T cells from PBMCs. Subset in this sample: CD45RA+ positively selected. The receptors derive from a young man in good health. Some clones in this sample may be carry-over from other donors' samples.

This chain uses TRBV7-8 with TRBJ2-7; a weak D match, TRBD1 (5 bases). The CDR3 runs to 14 residues. Looked up from germline, CDR1 is SGHVS and CDR2 is FQNEAQ. V was shortened by 7 bases and J by 2 bases, with 15 bases between the two germline ends. The CDR3 DNA is TGTGCCAGCACCTCAGGGTCCTTAACCTACGAGCAGTACTTC. It codes for CASTSGSLTYEQYF.

This clone has just one count. At the DNA level, this CDR3 is encoded by other sequences in the same sample as well. The J gene is TRBJ2-2, the V gene TRBV5-1; 8 bases match TRBD1. This CDR3 has 15 residues. V shed 0 bases, J shed 4 bases, and the junction held 2 bases outside the gene matches. The germline V gene has CDR1 SGHRS and CDR2 YFSETQ. This CDR3 reads CASSLVQGATGELFF. In nucleotides, the CDR3 is TGCGCCAGCAGCTTGGTGCAGGGGGCCACCGGGGAGCTGTTTTTT.

The chain links TRBV9 to TRBJ2-3, with TRBD2 as a possible D gene (6 bases). The germline gives CDR1 SGDLS, CDR2 YYNGEE. This CDR3 has 14 residues. Trimming removed 3 bases at V and 1 base at J, with 9 bases between. As DNA, the CDR3 is TGTGCCAGCAGCGGACTAGTGGGCACAGATACGCAGTATTTT. Amino acid sequence: CASSGLVGTDTQYF.

Written as DNA, the CDR3 is TGTGCCAGCAGCTCACAACAGGGGCGCGCTGGAAACACCATATATTTT. Amino acids: CASSSQQGRAGNTIYF. The chain is built from TRBV9 and TRBJ1-3, with 7 bases that match TRBD1. Per germline, CDR1 SGDLS and CDR2 YYNGEE. This CDR3 has 16 amino acids. Trimming at V came to 4 bases and at J to 2 bases, leaving 9 bases not matched to a gene.

This sequence joins TRBV6-4 and TRBJ1-1; D is uncertain. The CDR3 is 16 residues long. Trimming cost V 8 bases and J 6 bases, with 25 bases left between them. Germline CDR1 is MRHNA and CDR2 is SNTAGT. The DNA of the CDR3 is TGTGCCAGCGAACCGGGTCCCCCTCGGGGTTTGGCTGAAGCTTTCTTT. Amino acid sequence: CASEPGPPRGLAEAFF.

This rearrangement joins TRBV15 to TRBJ2-5, with TRBD1 matching over 11 bases. V trimming: 4 bases; J trimming: 2 bases; junction bases outside the gene matches: 3. Per germline, CDR1 LNHNV and CDR2 YYDKDF (reference sequence). The CDR3 runs 15 residues. The CDR3 is CATSKRDRGQETQYF. CDR3 DNA sequence: TGTGCCACCAGCAAACGGGACAGGGGGCAAGAGACCCAGTACTTC.

With regard to this clone: Other DNA variants within this sample encode the same CDR3. V gene TRBV7-3 combines with J gene TRBJ2-7, with 9 bases identical to TRBD1. The CDR3 has 15 amino acids. The germline CDR1 and CDR2 sequences are SGHTA and FQGTGA. V gave up 0 bases and J gave up 3 bases; unmatched junction bases: 3. CDR3 in amino acids: CASSLTPGQGYEQYF. The DNA of the CDR3 is TGTGCCAGCAGCTTAACCCCGGGACAGGGCTACGAGCAGTACTTC.

Written as DNA, the CDR3 is TGCGCCAGCAGTGAGTCCCTTACCTATGCGGAGGCCACCGGGGAGCTGTTTTTT. This codes for CASSESLTYAEATGELFF. The chain joins TRBV10-2 to TRBJ2-2; tentative D call: TRBD2 (5 bases). The CDR3 is 18 amino acids. Trimming left V 0 bases short and J 4 bases short, with 18 bases between. From germline, CDR1 is WSHSY and CDR2 SAAADI.

The J gene is TRBJ2-1, the V gene TRBV28, with 7 nucleotides matching TRBD1. Germline CDR1 is MDHEN and CDR2 is SYDVKM. CDR3 length: 14 amino acids. Trimming removed 7 bases from V and 7 bases from J; junction bases left unmatched: 10. The CDR3 region has the DNA TGTGCCAGCACCAAGGGGGCGCAGAGGAATGAGCAGTTCTTC. Translating gives CASTKGAQRNEQFF.

Regarding this clone: In the same sample, other DNA sequences code for this CDR3. The gene calls are TRBV20-1 and TRBJ2-7, with D unclear. The germline V gene encodes CDR1 DFQATT and CDR2 SNEGSKA (reference sequence). This CDR3 region has 11 residues. The ends were cut back, 2 bases at V and 1 base at J, with 3 bases in the middle. The CDR3 here is CSARRSYEQYF. The CDR3 coding sequence is TGCAGTGCTAGAAGGTCCTACGAGCAGTACTTC.

The chain uses TRBV5-1 and TRBJ2-7, with a tentative D call TRBD1 (6 bases). V lost 1 base and J 2 bases, leaving 10 bases between the germline ends. The CDR3 has 14 residues. Germline V gene data show CDR1 as SGHRS and CDR2 as YFSETQ. The CDR3 spells CASSLLQGTYEQYF. As DNA, the CDR3 is TGCGCCAGCAGCTTGTTACAGGGCACCTACGAGCAGTACTTC.

The chain carries TRBV7-3 and TRBJ1-1; 9 bases line up with TRBD1. CDR1 is SGHTA, CDR2 FQGTGA, per germline. V dropped 5 bases and J dropped 0; count of bases not matched to a gene: 10. CDR3 length equals 17 residues. CDR3 DNA: TGTGCCAGCAGCCCCACTCTTGGGACAGGGATGAACACTGAAGCTTTCTTT. Encoded protein: CASSPTLGTGMNTEAFF. Complete variable domain (other parts from reference TRBV7-3 and TRBJ1-1): GAGVSQTPSNKVTEKGKYVELRCDPISGHTALYWYRQSLGQGPEFLIYFQGTGAADDSGLPNDRFFAVRPEGSVSTLKIQRTERGDSAVYLCASSPTLGTGMNTEAFFGQGTRLTVV.

For this clone: This specimen includes other DNA sequences encoding the same CDR3. V is TRBV9 and J is TRBJ2-5, with 7 bases matching TRBD2. Germline assignment: CDR1 SGDLS and CDR2 YYNGEE. This CDR3 has 13 residues. V gave up 0 bases and J gave up 5 bases; unmatched junction bases: 1. The CDR3 sequence: CASSVGGSETQYF. The DNA for the CDR3 is TGTGCCAGCAGCGTAGGCGGGAGTGAGACCCAGTACTTC. Full variable domain (missing parts from reference TRBV9 and TRBJ2-5): DSGVTQTPKHLITATGQRVTLRCSPRSGDLSVYWYQQSLDQGLQFLIQYYNGEERAKGNILERFSAQQFPDLHSELNLSSLELGDSALYFCASSVGGSETQYFGPGTRLLVL.

The rearrangement links TRBV2 to TRBJ1-5; D gene ambiguous. The CDR3 covers 12 residues. The germline CDR1 and CDR2 sequences are SNHLY and FYNNEI. Trimming removed 3 bases from V and 6 bases from J, with 6 bases in between. The DNA of the CDR3 is TGTGCCAGCAGTGATTTTGGTCAGCCCCAGCATTTT. Protein: CASSDFGQPQHF.

This chain links TRBV7-2 with TRBJ2-1, with no clear D. CDR1 is SGHTA and CDR2 is FQGNSA in the germline V gene. The V end lost 0 bases, the J end lost 14 bases, and 8 bases lay between the germline ends. The CDR3 runs 11 residues. The CDR3 is CASSLAGIEFF. The DNA for the CDR3 is TGTGCCAGCAGCTTAGCGGGAATCGAGTTCTTC.

V gene TRBV9 combines with J gene TRBJ2-7; D might be TRBD1 or TRBD2, each matching 5 bases. This CDR3 contains 15 residues. Trimming took 2 bases from V and 4 from J, leaving 16 bases between them. The germline V gene encodes CDR1 SGDLS and CDR2 YYNGEE. This CDR3 reads CASSVVPGPMYEQYF. DNA of the CDR3: TGTGCCAGCAGCGTTGTACCGGGGCCCATGTACGAGCAGTACTTC.

The chain recombines TRBV9 with TRBJ2-1; 14 positions match TRBD2. The length of the CDR3 is 16 residues. Germline values: CDR1 SGDLS, CDR2 YYNGEE. V was clipped by 2 bases and J by 9 bases; unmatched bases: 7. Here the CDR3 reads CASSVTSGRAVGEQFF. The CDR3 DNA is TGTGCCAGCAGCGTGACTAGCGGGAGGGCCGTCGGTGAGCAGTTCTTC.

The chain has TRBV5-4 and TRBJ2-3; 11 bases are shared with TRBD2. CDR3 length: 16 amino acids. CDR1 SGHNT and CDR2 YYREEE come from the germline V gene (reference sequence). J lost 0 bases, V lost 4 bases, and 4 bases had no gene match. CDR3 region: CASSPRLAGSTDTQYF. The CDR3 region has the DNA TGTGCCAGCAGCCCAAGACTAGCGGGAAGCACAGATACGCAGTATTTT.

This chain links TRBV19 with TRBJ2-7, with unresolved D. This CDR3 has 17 amino acids. V lost 4 bases and J 3 bases, leaving 22 bases between the germline ends. CDR1 and CDR2 from the germline V gene are LNHDA and SQIVND (reference sequence). The CDR3, as DNA: TGTGCCAGTAGTAGGGGTTCGGGTCGGGCAGGCCTCTACGAGCAGTACTTC. It specifies CASSRGSGRAGLYEQYF.

The genes are TRBV4-2 and TRBJ1-5, with D hard to call. V lost 0 bases and J lost 3, with 12 bases in between. The CDR3 sequence is 16 residues long. Germline V gene data show CDR1 as LGHNA and CDR2 as YNFKEQ. The CDR3 sequence is CASSQDLGQFNQPQHF. For the CDR3, the DNA is TGTGCCAGCAGCCAAGATCTTGGGCAGTTCAATCAGCCCCAGCATTTT.

The genes are TRBV6-1 and TRBJ2-5; 8 bases agree with TRBD1. With V trimmed by 6 bases and J by 4 bases, 4 bases remained unmatched. The CDR3 extends over 13 amino acids. Germline lookup yields CDR1 MNHNS and CDR2 SASEGT. CDR3 sequence (DNA): TGTGCCAGCAGGTACAGGGGGGCAGAGACCCAGTACTTC. Encoded protein: CASRYRGAETQYF.

Turning to this clone: Other nucleotide sequences from this sample produce the same CDR3. The J gene is TRBJ2-5, the V gene TRBV5-1; D could derive from TRBD1 or TRBD2 (7 bases each). CDR1 is SGHRS and CDR2 is YFSETQ in the germline V gene. The CDR3 loop spans 14 amino acids. Trimming left V 0 bases short and J 5 bases short, with 11 bases between. The CDR3 DNA reads TGCGCCAGCAGCTTGGGACAGGGAGGGGAGACCCAGTACTTC. It encodes CASSLGQGGETQYF.

Of note for this clone: Other nucleotide sequences from this sample produce the same CDR3. The chain combines TRBV9 with TRBJ2-1; a weak D match, TRBD1 (5 bases). Germline CDR1 reads SGDLS; CDR2 reads YYNGEE. The CDR3 loop spans 15 amino acids. The V and J ends lost 0 bases and 1 base respectively, with 8 bases between them. The CDR3 loop is CASSVGGTSYNEQFF. As DNA, the CDR3 is TGTGCCAGCAGCGTAGGGGGCACATCCTACAATGAGCAGTTCTTC.

The V and J genes are TRBV14 and TRBJ2-7, with D unresolved. Germline V gene lookup returns CDR1 SGHDN and CDR2 FVKESK. CDR3 size: 12 residues. V lost 0 bases to trimming and J lost 6 bases, with 6 bases between them. CDR3 sequence reads: CASSQEIGEQYF. The CDR3 region has the DNA TGTGCCAGCAGCCAAGAGATTGGCGAGCAGTACTTC.

V is TRBV28 and J is TRBJ2-6; D tentatively fits TRBD1 or TRBD2 (7 bases each). Germline V gene lookup returns CDR1 MDHEN and CDR2 SYDVKM. With 7 bases removed from V and 2 bases from J, the gap between germline ends came to 15 bases. This CDR3 comprises 16 residues. The CDR3 sequence: CASKYQGGAGANVLTF. Here the CDR3 DNA reads TGTGCCAGCAAATACCAGGGGGGGGCTGGGGCCAACGTCCTGACTTTC.

The V gene is TRBV7-2, the J gene TRBJ2-3, with D hard to call. Germline values: CDR1 SGHTA, CDR2 FQGNSA. Trimming left V 2 bases short and J 5 bases short, with 5 bases between. The CDR3 loop spans 12 amino acids. The CDR3 here is CASSLRVDTQYF. For the CDR3, the DNA is TGTGCCAGCAGCTTAAGAGTAGATACGCAGTATTTT.

The J gene is TRBJ1-6, the V gene TRBV5-1, with 8 bases aligning to TRBD1. V lost 2 bases to trimming and J lost 5 bases; unmatched junction nucleotides: 3. Germline CDR1 reads SGHRS; CDR2 reads YFSETQ. This CDR3 is built from 15 residues. The CDR3 region is CASSFTGGDNSPLHF. CDR3 in DNA: TGCGCCAGCAGCTTTACAGGGGGAGATAATTCACCCCTCCACTTT.

The chain uses TRBV5-1 and TRBJ2-7, with D perhaps matching TRBD1 (5 bases). This CDR3 has 14 amino acids. CDR1 is SGHRS, CDR2 YFSETQ, per germline. Trimming cost V 5 bases and J 2 bases, with 14 bases left between them. The CDR3 DNA follows: TGCGCCAGCAGTTCAGGGTCTGGGACCTACGAGCAGTACTTC. Translation gives CASSSGSGTYEQYF.

This chain uses TRBV5-4 with TRBJ2-4; 7 positions agree with TRBD2. Trimming removed 0 bases from V and 6 bases from J; junction bases left unmatched: 6. Germline CDR1 is SGHNT and CDR2 is YYREEE (reference sequence). This CDR3 is 15 amino acids long. CDR3 sequence (DNA): TGTGCCAGCAGCTTGGGGGGGGGACTGCCAAACATTCAGTACTTC. It yields the protein CASSLGGGLPNIQYF.

This chain connects TRBV9 to TRBJ2-1, with 14 bases fitting TRBD2. The CDR3 totals 20 residues. The J segment lost 1 base and the V segment lost 3 bases, leaving 12 bases of the junction unmatched. Germline V gene data show CDR1 as SGDLS and CDR2 as YYNGEE. CDR3 DNA: TGTGCCAGCAGCGCTTCCCCCGGGACTAGCGGGAGTGTATCCTACAATGAGCAGTTCTTC. Encoded protein: CASSASPGTSGSVSYNEQFF.

This clone was recorded only once. CDR3 protein: CASSPTGTSGNAYNEQFF. The CDR3 DNA reads as TGTGCCAGCTCACCAACCGGGACTAGCGGGAACGCCTACAATGAGCAGTTCTTC. The chain employs TRBV18 and TRBJ2-1; 13 bases are shared with TRBD2. The CDR3 is 18 residues long. Germline trimming cut 2 bases from V and 2 bases from J; bases unmatched to any gene: 6. Germline loops: CDR1 KGHSH, CDR2 LQKENI. Looking up the rest from reference TRBV18 and TRBJ2-1 gives the full variable domain: NAGVMQNPRHLVRRRGQEARLRCSPMKGHSHVYWYRQLPEEGLKFMVYLQKENIIDESGMPKERFSAEFPKEGPSILRIQQVVRGDSAAYFCASSPTGTSGNAYNEQFFGPGTRLTVL.